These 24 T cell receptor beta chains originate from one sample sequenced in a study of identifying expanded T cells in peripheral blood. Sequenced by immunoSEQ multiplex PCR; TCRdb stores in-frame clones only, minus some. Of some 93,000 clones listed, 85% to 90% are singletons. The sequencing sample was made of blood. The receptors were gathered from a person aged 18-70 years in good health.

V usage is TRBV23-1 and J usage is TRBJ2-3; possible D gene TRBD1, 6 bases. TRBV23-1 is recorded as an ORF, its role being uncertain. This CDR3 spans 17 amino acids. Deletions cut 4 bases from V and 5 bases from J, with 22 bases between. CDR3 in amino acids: CASSLSRTRGSGDTQYF. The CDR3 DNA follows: TGCGCCAGCAGTCTCTCGCGAACCAGGGGTTCGGGAGATACGCAGTATTTT.

The CDR3 coding sequence is TGTGCCAGCACCCTGGGAGCAAATCAGCCCCAGCATTTT. This sequence encodes CASTLGANQPQHF. The chain carries TRBV18 and TRBJ1-5; D is ambiguous. The CDR3 consists of 13 residues. V gave up 8 bases and J gave up 4 bases, with 12 bases separating them. Germline lookup yields CDR1 KGHSH and CDR2 LQKENI.

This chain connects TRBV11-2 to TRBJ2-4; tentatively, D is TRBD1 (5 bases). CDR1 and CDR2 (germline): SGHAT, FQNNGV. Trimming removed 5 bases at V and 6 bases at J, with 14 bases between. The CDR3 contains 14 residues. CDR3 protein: CASSVARRGNIQYF. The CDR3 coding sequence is TGTGCCAGCAGCGTAGCAAGAAGGGGAAACATTCAGTACTTC.

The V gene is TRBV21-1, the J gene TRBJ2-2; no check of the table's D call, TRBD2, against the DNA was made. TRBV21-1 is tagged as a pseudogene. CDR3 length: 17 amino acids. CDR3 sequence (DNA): TGTGCCAGCAGCAAGATCGTGACTCGGAATCACACCGGGGAGCTGTTTTTT. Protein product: CASSKIVTRNHTGELFF.

CDR3 DNA: TGTGCCAGCAGCGTAGGTCCATCCACGGTAGTTAGCACCGGGGAGCTGTTTTTT. It specifies CASSVGPSTVVSTGELFF. The genes are TRBV9 and TRBJ2-2; D unclear. Looked up from germline, CDR1 is SGDLS and CDR2 is YYNGEE. The CDR3 is 18 amino acids. V was shortened by 0 bases and J by 4 bases, with 19 bases between the two germline ends.

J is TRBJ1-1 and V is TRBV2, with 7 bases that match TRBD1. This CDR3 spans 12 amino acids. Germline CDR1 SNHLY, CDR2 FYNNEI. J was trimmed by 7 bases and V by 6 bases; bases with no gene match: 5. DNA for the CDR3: TGTGCCAGCAGGACAGGGAAATTTGAAGCTTTCTTT. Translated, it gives CASRTGKFEAFF.

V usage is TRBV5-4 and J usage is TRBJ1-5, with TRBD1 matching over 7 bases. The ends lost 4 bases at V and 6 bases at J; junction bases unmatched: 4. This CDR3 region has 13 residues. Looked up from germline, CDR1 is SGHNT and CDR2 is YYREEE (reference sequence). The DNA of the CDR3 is TGTGCCAGCAGCCCCGACAGGGTTCAGCCCCAGCATTTT. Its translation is CASSPDRVQPQHF.

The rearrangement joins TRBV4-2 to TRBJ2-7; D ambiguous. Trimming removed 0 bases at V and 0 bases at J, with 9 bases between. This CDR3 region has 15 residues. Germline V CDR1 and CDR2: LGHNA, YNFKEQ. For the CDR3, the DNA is TGTGCCAGCAGCCAAGAAGGCCCAAGCTCCTACGAGCAGTACTTC. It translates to CASSQEGPSSYEQYF.

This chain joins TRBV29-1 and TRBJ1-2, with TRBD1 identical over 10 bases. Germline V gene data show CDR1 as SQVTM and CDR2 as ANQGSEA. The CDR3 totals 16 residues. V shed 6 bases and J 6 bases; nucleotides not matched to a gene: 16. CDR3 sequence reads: CSVWGDRGRENDGYTF. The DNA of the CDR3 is TGCAGCGTGTGGGGAGACAGGGGGCGTGAGAACGATGGCTACACCTTC.

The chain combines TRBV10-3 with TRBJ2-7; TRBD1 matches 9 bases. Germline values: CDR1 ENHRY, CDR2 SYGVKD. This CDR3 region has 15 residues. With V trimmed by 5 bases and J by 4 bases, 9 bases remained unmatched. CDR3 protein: CAISPGQGIGYEQYF. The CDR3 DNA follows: TGTGCCATCAGTCCGGGACAGGGTATAGGATACGAGCAGTACTTC.

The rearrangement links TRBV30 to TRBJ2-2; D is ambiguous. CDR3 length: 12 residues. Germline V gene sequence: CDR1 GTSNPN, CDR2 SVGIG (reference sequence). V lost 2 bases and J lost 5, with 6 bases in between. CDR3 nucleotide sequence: TGTGCCTGGAGTACCACGACCGGGGAGCTGTTTTTT. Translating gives CAWSTTTGELFF.

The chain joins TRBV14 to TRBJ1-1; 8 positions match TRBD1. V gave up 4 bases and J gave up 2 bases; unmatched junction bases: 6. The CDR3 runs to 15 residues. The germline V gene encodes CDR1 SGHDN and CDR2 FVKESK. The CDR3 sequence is CASSRGQGGNTEAFF. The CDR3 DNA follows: TGTGCCAGCAGCCGCGGACAGGGCGGTAACACTGAAGCTTTCTTT.

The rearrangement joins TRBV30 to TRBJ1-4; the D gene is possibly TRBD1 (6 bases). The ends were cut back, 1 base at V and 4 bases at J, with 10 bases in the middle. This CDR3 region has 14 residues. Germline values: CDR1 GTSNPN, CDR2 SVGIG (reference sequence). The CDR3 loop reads CAWSAQGINEKLFF. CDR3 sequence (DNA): TGTGCCTGGAGTGCACAGGGTATTAATGAAAAACTGTTTTTT. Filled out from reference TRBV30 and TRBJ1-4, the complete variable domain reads SQTIHQWPATLVQPVGSPLSLECTVEGTSNPNLYWYRQAAGRGLQLLFYSVGIGQISSEVPQNLSASRPQDRQFILSSKKLLLSDSGFYLCAWSAQGINEKLFFGSGTQLSVL.

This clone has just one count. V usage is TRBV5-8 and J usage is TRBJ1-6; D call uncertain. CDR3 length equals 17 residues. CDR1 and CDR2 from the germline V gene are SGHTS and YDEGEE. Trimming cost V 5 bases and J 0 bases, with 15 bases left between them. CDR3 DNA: TGTGCCAGCAGACCGGACGGGAAGAGCTCCTATAATTCACCCCTCCACTTT. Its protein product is CASRPDGKSSYNSPLHF.

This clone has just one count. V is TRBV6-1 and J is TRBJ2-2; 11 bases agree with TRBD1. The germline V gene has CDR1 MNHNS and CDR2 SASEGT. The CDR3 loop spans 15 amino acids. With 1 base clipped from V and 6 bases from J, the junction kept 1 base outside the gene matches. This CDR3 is CASSEGTGGPGELFF. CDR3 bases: TGTGCCAGCAGTGAAGGGACAGGGGGCCCCGGGGAGCTGTTTTTT.

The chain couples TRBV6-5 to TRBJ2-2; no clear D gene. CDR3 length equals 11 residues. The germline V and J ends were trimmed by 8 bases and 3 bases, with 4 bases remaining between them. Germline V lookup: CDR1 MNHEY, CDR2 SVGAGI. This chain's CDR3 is CASYYTGELFF. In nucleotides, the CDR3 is TGTGCCAGCTACTACACCGGGGAGCTGTTTTTT.

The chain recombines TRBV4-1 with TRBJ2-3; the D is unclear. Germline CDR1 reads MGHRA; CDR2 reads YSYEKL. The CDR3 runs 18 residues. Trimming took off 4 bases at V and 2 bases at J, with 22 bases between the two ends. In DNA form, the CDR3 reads TGCGCCAGCAGCCGAATCGGTTCGCGTCGCGGTTACACAGATACGCAGTATTTT. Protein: CASSRIGSRRGYTDTQYF.

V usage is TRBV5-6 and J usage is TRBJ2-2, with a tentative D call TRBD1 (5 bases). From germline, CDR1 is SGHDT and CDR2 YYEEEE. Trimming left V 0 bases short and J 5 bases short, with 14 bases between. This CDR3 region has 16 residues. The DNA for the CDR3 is TGTGCCAGCAGCTTGGCCAGAACAGGATGGACCGGGGAGCTGTTTTTT. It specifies CASSLARTGWTGELFF.

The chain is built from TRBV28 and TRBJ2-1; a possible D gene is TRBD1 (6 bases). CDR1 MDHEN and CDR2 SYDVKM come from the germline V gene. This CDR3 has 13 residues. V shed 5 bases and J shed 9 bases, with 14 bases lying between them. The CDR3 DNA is TGTGCCAGCAGTCCCCCACAGGGCGGTGAGCAGTTCTTC. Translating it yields CASSPPQGGEQFF.

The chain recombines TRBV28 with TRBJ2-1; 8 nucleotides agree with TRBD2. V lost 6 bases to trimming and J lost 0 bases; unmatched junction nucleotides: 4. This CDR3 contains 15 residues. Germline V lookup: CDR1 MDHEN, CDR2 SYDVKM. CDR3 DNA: TGTGCCAGCAGCACCGGGACTAGCTCCTACAATGAGCAGTTCTTC. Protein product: CASSTGTSSYNEQFF.

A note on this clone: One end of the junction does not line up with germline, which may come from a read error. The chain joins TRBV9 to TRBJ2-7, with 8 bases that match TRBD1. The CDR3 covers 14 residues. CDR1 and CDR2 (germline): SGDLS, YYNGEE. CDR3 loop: CASSHLGQGQFLSF. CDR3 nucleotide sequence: TGTGCCAGCAGCCACCTCGGACAGGGCCAATTCTTATCCTTC.

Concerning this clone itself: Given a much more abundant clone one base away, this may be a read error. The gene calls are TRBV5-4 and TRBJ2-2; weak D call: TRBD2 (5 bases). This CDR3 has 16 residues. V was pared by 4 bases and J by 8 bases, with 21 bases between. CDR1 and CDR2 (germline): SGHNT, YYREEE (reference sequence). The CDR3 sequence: CASSQTDGARGGELFF. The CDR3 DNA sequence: TGTGCCAGCAGCCAGACCGACGGCGCCCGAGGGGGGGAGCTGTTTTTT.

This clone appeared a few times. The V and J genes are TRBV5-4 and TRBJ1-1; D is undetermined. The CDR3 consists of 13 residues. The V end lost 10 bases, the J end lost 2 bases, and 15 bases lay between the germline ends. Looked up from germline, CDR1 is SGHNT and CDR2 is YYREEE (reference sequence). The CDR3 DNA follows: TGTGCCTCGACACGTGAGGCCAACACTGAAGCTTTCTTT. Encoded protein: CASTREANTEAFF.

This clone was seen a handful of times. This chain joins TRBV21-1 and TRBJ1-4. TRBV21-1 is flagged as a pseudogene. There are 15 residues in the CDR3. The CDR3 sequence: CASSKSPRGDEKLFF. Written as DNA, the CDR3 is TGTGCCAGCAGCAAATCCCCACGGGGGGATGAAAAACTGTTTTTT.